This T cell receptor (beta chain) was profiled in a study of T cells in localized non-small cell lung cancer. Overall study results and limits: Uninvolved neighboring lung showed the greatest T cell clonality, exceeding tumor. Within adjacent lung there appeared a median approximately 57 of the top 100 tumor clones. Longer overall survival was associated with a higher density of T cells in the blood.

About this clone itself: Its antigen is undetermined.

Using immunoSEQ multiplex PCR, the repertoire was profiled, and TCRdb retains in-frame clones only, with some absent. The table has tens of thousands of clones, 85% to 90% seen once. Germline CDR1 is GTSNPN and CDR2 is SVGIG (reference sequence). The CDR3 runs to 14 residues. V dropped 3 bases and J dropped 3; count of bases not matched to a gene: 7. V and J are TRBV30 and TRBJ1-1, with 7 bases that match TRBD1. This sample comprised peripheral blood, obtained before any cancer treatment. The clonotype originates from a man aged 35 to 69 with stage I squamous cell lung carcinoma. The CDR3 loop reads CAWRVGTDYTEAFF. DNA of the CDR3: TGTGCCTGGAGGGTCGGGACAGACTACACTGAAGCTTTCTTT.